These T cell receptor beta chains were read from a single sample in a study of OX40 agonist ivuxolimab in advanced cancers. The table came from immunoSEQ multiplex PCR; TCRdb's copy has only in-frame clones and leaves some out. The table has roughly 100,000 clones, approximately 85% seen once. Sequences were derived from CD4+ or CD8+ T cells sorted from blood, sampled in a trial of the OX40 agonist ivuxolimab. These receptors were obtained from an adult with an advanced solid tumor such as melanoma, head and neck, liver or kidney cancer. Both conserved end residues are part of each CDR3.

>TRBV9|13
CASSVDGATEAFF
>TRBV7-8|15
CASSLGTGTTGELFF
>TRBV6-1|15
CASSLGLAGLYEQYF
>TRBV28|15
CASSLFPVDQETQYF
>TRBV6-6|13
CASNPDVAASRYF
>TRBV25-1|15
CASSSYTKSPYEQYF
>TRBV6-4|16
CASSDSINQNSGSQFF
>TRBV7-6|16
CASSLGGETSFYEQYF
>TRBV7-9|14
CASRRTTNTGELFF
>TRBV7-9|15
CASSTHRGQGTEAFF
>TRBV7-9|15
CASSFRDSSGNTIYF
>TRBV4-2|13
CASSPERWGEQYF
>TRBV2|14
CASRPIKLYNEQFF
>TRBV6-5|13
CASSPPRRYEQYF
>TRBV5-4|17
CASSSPTAGHMRYEQYF
>TRBV13|18
CASSLGLAGEGGTDTQYF
>TRBV28|15
CASSFQREVKNIQYF
>TRBV6-4|15
CASSSGTANTGELFF
>TRBV11-1|14
CASSLGRQTDTQYF
>TRBV19|20
CASSIEMTSVTSGWSYEQYF
>TRBV6-5|14
CASKKRHRAGGYTF
>TRBV4-3|15
CASSQEDRVDEKLFF
>TRBV4-1|15
CASSQDRTGGSPLHF
>TRBV6-6|16
CASGGIGGSSYNEQFF
>TRBV6-1|14
CASSLAGRSYEQYF
>TRBV4-2|14
CASSFQGSTYEQYF
>TRBV9|15
CASSADPDYQETQYF
>TRBV11-3|14
CASSPGTGGYEQYF
>TRBV11-3|15
CASSLDPGPGDEQFF
>TRBV27|15
CASSLRGTVSSEQYF
>TRBV7-9|15
CASSPGTFFQETQYF
>TRBV5-1|20
CASSRTGTGNGGSGANVLTF
>TRBV19|15
CASSISGQEGETQYF
>TRBV4-2|15
CASSPQPYRANEQYF
>TRBV6-6|15
CASSYSQPATYEQYF
>TRBV5-1|14
CATGQLGGEDTQYF
>TRBV6-1|14
CASSVFLGNNEQFF
>TRBV25-1|13
CASSEFGRYEQYF
>TRBV5-1|18
CASSLRASGPFSYNEQFF
>TRBV14|16
CASSQVPFRNRETQYF
>TRBV30|11
CAWRGNTEAFF
>TRBV5-5|16
CASSLAGSGLFQPQHF
>TRBV6-5|15
CASNPNWARPHGYTF
>TRBV27|13
CASSLVGSRPQHF
>TRBV4-1|14
CASSRDTPAYEQYF